This TCR beta chain was sequenced during a study of cytomegalovirus exposure and HLA in healthy donors. Study results and limitations: What was likely a sequencing artifact was a cluster of highly shared sequence variants. Published work reported that the classifier diagnosed cytomegalovirus status with high specificity and sensitivity.

Looked up from germline, CDR1 is MNHEY and CDR2 is SVGAGI. Trimming cost V 2 bases and J 3 bases, with 11 bases left between them. This CDR3 is built from 15 residues. With 60 Vbeta and 13 Jbeta primers, the PCR was carried out. This table comes from immunoSEQ multiplex PCR, and its TCRdb copy is limited to in-frame clones, with some not included. This table holds some 130,000 clones, 75% to 85% found once. Comment on this clone: Its antigen is unknown.

This clonotype was obtained from a man aged 30-40 years in good health and CMV-seronegative. Sequenced: PBMCs. V is TRBV6-5 and J is TRBJ1-5; tentatively, D is TRBD1 (5 bases). The CDR3 DNA sequence: TGTGCCAGCAGTTACGGTGGAGGGACCAATCAGCCCCAGCATTTT. It translates to CASSYGGGTNQPQHF.